What follows is one T cell receptor beta chain and its context. Its antigen is not known. Assay: immunoSEQ multiplex PCR; the TCRdb copy retains only in-frame clones and omits some. The sample yields more than 75,000 clones, around 84% seen once. These data belong to a study of OX40 agonist ivuxolimab in advanced cancers. Overall study: A mean age of about 59 years, range roughly 20 to 85, was recorded, and more than 80% were male.

Study-level findings and limits: The mean number of expanded clones was higher in CD8+ T cells than in CD4+.

Germline-derived CDR1 and CDR2 are SGDLS and YYNGEE. The CDR3 runs 13 residues. The V and J ends lost 3 bases and 4 bases respectively, with 10 bases between them. The sequence was collected from an adult with an advanced solid tumor such as melanoma, head and neck, liver or kidney cancer. V and J are TRBV9 and TRBJ1-2, with a weak D call TRBD1 (6 bases). The sample consisted of CD4+ or CD8+ T cells sorted from blood, taken in a trial of the OX40 agonist ivuxolimab. The CDR3 reads CASSADRFYGYTF. The CDR3 nucleotides read TGTGCCAGCAGCGCCGACAGGTTCTATGGCTACACCTTC.